Below, 26 T cell receptor beta chains from the same sample are listed, as sequenced in a study of blood T cells in healthy people across ages. A second roughly 6 to 11 cycle PCR used barcoded and J-beta primers. TCRdb re-called the 5' RACE reads through MiXCR, storing one row per CDR3 protein. The table has about 1.4 million distinct CDR3 sequences, almost 60% seen once. Sequencing used blood. The receptors derive from a man aged 18 to 29 in good health.

The chain couples TRBV20-1 to TRBJ2-4; the D gene is possibly TRBD2 (5 bases). The last part of the DNA fits TRBJ2-7 better; the J call may be wrong. The CDR3 runs 14 residues. The germline V gene has CDR1 DFQATT and CDR2 SNEGSKA (reference sequence). Written as DNA, the CDR3 is TGCAGTGCTACAAGGGAGCGCGGACCCTACGAGCAGTACTTC. Amino acids: CSATRERGPYEQYF.

The chain links TRBV6-6 to TRBJ2-5; 7 nucleotides line up with TRBD2. The CDR3 extends over 15 amino acids. The V and J ends lost 6 bases and 4 bases, in that order; junction bases with no gene match: 11. Germline V gene data show CDR1 as MNHNY and CDR2 as SVGAGI (reference sequence). In nucleotides, the CDR3 is TGTGCCAGCAGAGGACTAGAGGGGCCATTAGAGACCCAGTACTTC. It is translated as CASRGLEGPLETQYF.

The V and J genes are TRBV28 and TRBJ2-1; TRBD2 is a possible D gene (5 bases). This CDR3 is 15 amino acids long. CDR1 MDHEN and CDR2 SYDVKM come from the germline V gene. Between the trimmed V and J ends, which lost 5 bases and 9 bases, there was a span of 20 bases. The CDR3 bases are TGTGCCAGCAGTCCCACCATACTAGTTTACGGTGAGCAGTTCTTC. Translating it yields CASSPTILVYGEQFF. The variable domain in full, with the rest retrieved from reference TRBV28 and TRBJ2-1, is DVKVTQSSRYLVKRTGEKVFLECVQDMDHENMFWYRQDPGLGLRLIYFSYDVKMKEKGDIPEGYSVSREKKERFSLILESASTNQTSMYLCASSPTILVYGEQFFGPGTRLTVL.

CDR3 sequence reads: CASSYPPGQGGEKLFF. The CDR3 bases are TGTGCCAGCAGCTATCCTCCGGGACAGGGGGGGGAAAAACTGTTTTTT. The chain joins TRBV7-6 to TRBJ1-4; 11 nucleotides agree with TRBD1. The CDR3 is 16 residues long. Germline CDR1 is SGHVS and CDR2 is FNYEAQ. Trimming at V came to 4 bases and at J to 8 bases, leaving 9 bases not matched to a gene.

The chain employs TRBV6-2 or TRBV6-3 and TRBJ2-7; D could derive from TRBD1 or TRBD2 (6 bases each). Germline lookup yields CDR1 MNHEY and CDR2 SVGEGT. The germline V and J ends were trimmed by 8 bases and 7 bases, with 18 bases remaining between them. The CDR3 totals 13 residues. The CDR3 is CASQRQEGREQYF. CDR3 coding DNA: TGTGCCAGCCAGAGACAGGAGGGACGTGAGCAGTACTTC.

This clonotype was detected a few times. The chain uses TRBV29-1 and TRBJ2-1, with D possibly being TRBD1 or TRBD2 (5 bases each). CDR3 size: 14 residues. V was cut by 3 bases and J by 3 bases, with 12 bases left in between. Germline CDR1 reads SQVTM; CDR2 reads ANQGSEA. DNA of the CDR3: TGCAGCGTTGAGGGGCTAGCCGACTACAATGAGCAGTTCTTC. It specifies CSVEGLADYNEQFF.

This clonotype was counted once. The chain recombines TRBV10-3 with TRBJ2-7; TRBD1 matches 9 bases. J lost 3 bases, V lost 11 bases, and 5 bases had no gene match. This CDR3 spans 12 amino acids. In germline, CDR1 is ENHRY, CDR2 SYGVKD. The CDR3 nucleotides read TGTGCCTCACAGGGGGCCCACTACGAGCAGTACTTC. It encodes CASQGAHYEQYF.

The V call is TRBV20-1, the J call TRBJ2-3; D is perhaps TRBD1 or TRBD2 (5 bases each). This CDR3 contains 15 residues. Germline V gives CDR1 DFQATT, CDR2 SNEGSKA (reference sequence). Trimming left V 3 bases short and J 2 bases short, with 15 bases between. CDR3 bases: TGCAGTGCTAGTAGAGGGCCGGGGCTCACAGATACGCAGTATTTT. Residues: CSASRGPGLTDTQYF.

A remark on this clonotype: A junction boundary mismatches the germline segment, possibly from a read error. This rearrangement joins TRBV7-2 to TRBJ2-3; maybe TRBD2 (5 bases). The CDR3 runs 16 residues. Germline values: CDR1 SGHTA, CDR2 FQGNSA. CDR3 sequence (DNA): TGTGCCAGCAGCCCCGGAATTGTGGAGAGGGCAGATGCGCAGTATTTT. It yields the protein CASSPGIVERADAQYF.

The chain joins TRBV21-1 to TRBJ2-3. TRBV21-1 is assigned pseudogene status. The CDR3 has 12 residues. Written as DNA, the CDR3 is TGTGCCAGCAGCAAATCTATGGATACGCAGTATTTT. Translated: CASSKSMDTQYF.

This chain links TRBV6-1 with TRBJ2-7; TRBD2 might be the D (5 bases). In germline, CDR1 is MNHNS, CDR2 SASEGT. The CDR3 covers 15 residues. V lost 6 bases, J lost 4 bases, and 19 bases lay in between. Here the CDR3 DNA reads TGTGCCAGCAGCCCGGAGGCAGTGGGTATATACGAGCAGTACTTC. Translation gives CASSPEAVGIYEQYF.

The chain is built from TRBV4-1 and TRBJ2-1; 8 nucleotides line up with TRBD1. With V trimmed by 1 base and J by 8 bases, 13 bases remained unmatched. This CDR3 is 17 amino acids long. CDR1 and CDR2 (germline): MGHRA, YSYEKL. The CDR3 sequence: CASSQGTGSQVGDEQFF. The CDR3 bases are TGCGCCAGCAGCCAAGGGACAGGGTCCCAGGTAGGGGATGAGCAGTTCTTC.

The V gene is TRBV4-3, the J gene TRBJ2-2, with D possibly TRBD2 on 6 matching bases. CDR1 is LGHNA and CDR2 is YSLEER in the germline V gene. The CDR3 has 18 amino acids. V lost 3 bases to trimming and J lost 3 bases, with 20 bases between them. The CDR3: CASSHNGARDHHTGELFF. CDR3 DNA: TGCGCCAGCAGCCACAACGGGGCGCGGGATCACCACACCGGGGAGCTGTTTTTT.

The rearrangement joins TRBV11-2 to TRBJ2-1; unclear D gene. The CDR3 has 16 residues. The ends were cut back, 0 bases at V and 2 bases at J, with 11 bases in the middle. Germline lookup yields CDR1 SGHAT and CDR2 FQNNGV. For the CDR3, the DNA is TGTGCCAGCAGCTTAGATAGGCCAGTCGCCTACAATGAGCAGTTCTTC. Amino acids: CASSLDRPVAYNEQFF.

The chain carries TRBV28 and TRBJ2-7, with TRBD1 as a possible D gene (5 bases). CDR3 length: 14 amino acids. Looked up from germline, CDR1 is MDHEN and CDR2 is SYDVKM. Trimming removed 6 bases from V and 7 bases from J, with 19 bases in between. Here the CDR3 reads CASSAWTSFSEQYF. CDR3 nucleotides: TGTGCCAGCAGCGCTTGGACATCTTTTTCTGAGCAGTACTTC.

The chain joins TRBV6-1 to TRBJ2-1; D is ambiguous. The CDR3 consists of 12 residues. Trimming stripped 7 bases from V and 6 bases from J, with 10 bases between. The germline gives CDR1 MNHNS, CDR2 SASEGT. The DNA of the CDR3 is TGTGCCAGCATGTACCCCCTCAATGAGCAGTTCTTC. Protein product: CASMYPLNEQFF.

This rearrangement joins TRBV11-1 to TRBJ2-1; TRBD2 matches 11 bases. This CDR3 is 21 amino acids long. V was pared by 4 bases and J by 0 bases, with 17 bases of the junction left unmatched. The germline gives CDR1 SGHAT, CDR2 FQDESV (reference sequence). CDR3 DNA: TGTGCCAGCAGCTACCCTAACACTAGCGGGAGTCCTCTTGTCTCCTACAATGAGCAGTTCTTC. This translates into CASSYPNTSGSPLVSYNEQFF.

This chain uses TRBV7-9 with TRBJ2-6; D call uncertain. This CDR3 spans 18 amino acids. V was pared by 1 base and J by 3 bases, with 16 bases between. Germline CDR1 SEHNR, CDR2 FQNEAQ (reference sequence). Written as DNA, the CDR3 is TGTGCCAGCAGCTTAGTATATTACTCTTTGTATGGGGCCAACGTCCTGACTTTC. This gives the protein CASSLVYYSLYGANVLTF.

The chain recombines TRBV4-1 with TRBJ2-4; D not certain. The J call may be wrong; the DNA end is better matched by TRBJ2-7. The CDR3 sequence is 14 residues long. Looked up from germline, CDR1 is MGHRA and CDR2 is YSYEKL. CDR3 residues: CASSLTGPFGEQYF. Here the CDR3 DNA reads TGCGCCAGCAGCCTCACCGGGCCATTCGGCGAGCAGTACTTC.

This clonotype was counted a few times. The chain combines TRBV7-9 with TRBJ1-5, with a possible D match to TRBD1 (6 bases). V was cut by 3 bases and J by 5 bases, with 14 bases left in between. CDR3 length: 15 residues. The V gene's germline CDR1 is SEHNR and CDR2 FQNEAQ (reference sequence). For the CDR3, the DNA is TGTGCCAGCAGCTTTGAGACGGACAGAGATCAGCCCCAGCATTTT. Its translation: CASSFETDRDQPQHF.

The CDR3 DNA is TGTGCCAGCAGCGCTGGACAGGGGTACAATGAGCAGTTCTTC. It is translated as CASSAGQGYNEQFF. The V call is TRBV27, the J call TRBJ2-1; 9 positions match TRBD1. Germline CDR1 reads MNHEY; CDR2 reads SMNVEV (reference sequence). CDR3 length equals 14 residues. Trimming took 6 bases from V and 4 from J; bases not matched to a gene: 4.

The chain carries TRBV4-2 and TRBJ2-7, with 8 positions matching TRBD2. Germline CDR1 LGHNA, CDR2 YNFKEQ. The ends lost 7 bases at V and 3 bases at J; junction bases unmatched: 11. The CDR3 runs to 15 residues. CDR3 DNA: TGTGCCAGCACCGGACCGGGACTAGGTGGCTACGAGCAGTACTTC. It specifies CASTGPGLGGYEQYF.

The rearrangement uses TRBV3-1 and TRBJ1-1, with a possible D match to TRBD1 (5 bases). V was shortened by 7 bases and J by 1 base, with 10 bases between the two germline ends. In germline, CDR1 is LGHDT, CDR2 YNNKEL (reference sequence). The CDR3 is 13 amino acids. Here the CDR3 reads CASTKTGNTEAFF. The CDR3 region has the DNA TGTGCCAGCACCAAAACAGGGAACACTGAAGCTTTCTTT.

The chain has TRBV21-1 and TRBJ1-5; TRBD1 reflects the table's D call only, with no check against the DNA. TRBV21-1 is shown as a pseudogene. The CDR3 totals 17 residues. DNA for the CDR3: TGTGCCAGCAGCAAAACCCCCAGAGTTGGGCGAAATCAGCCCCAGCATTTT. Protein sequence: CASSKTPRVGRNQPQHF.

This chain uses TRBV6-5 with TRBJ2-7; D remains ambiguous. Trimming left V 2 bases short and J 10 bases short, with 9 bases between. This CDR3 region has 11 residues. Germline V CDR1 and CDR2: MNHEY, SVGAGI. In DNA, the CDR3 is TGTGCCAGCAGTTACGCTAGTATTCAGTACTTC. Translated: CASSYASIQYF.

The rearrangement joins TRBV3-1 to TRBJ1-2; D remains unclear. V lost 3 bases to trimming and J lost 8 bases, with 10 bases between them. The germline gives CDR1 LGHDT, CDR2 YNNKEL (reference sequence). This CDR3 has 12 amino acids. The CDR3 region has the DNA TGTGCCAGCAGCCATCTGCGGTCAGGCTACACCTTC. It specifies CASSHLRSGYTF.